Listed here are 16 T cell receptor beta chains from one sample, sequenced in a study of T cells after yellow fever vaccination. Via MiXCR, TCRdb re-called the 5' RACE reads, giving one row per CDR3 protein. The sample comprises a few hundred thousand distinct CDR3 sequences, approximately 3% of which are singletons, and approximately 3.5% rests with the top ten. This specimen consisted of CD4+ T cells sorted from PBMCs, obtained 10 days after the yellow fever booster vaccination. These receptor sequences come from a man between 18 and 29 years old who received the YFV17D yellow fever vaccine.

There are many counts of this clonotype. The J gene is TRBJ2-3, the V gene TRBV5-1; 10 bases align to TRBD2. V gave up 4 bases and J gave up 3 bases; unmatched junction bases: 8. The CDR3 covers 16 residues. Germline values: CDR1 SGHRS, CDR2 YFSETQ. The CDR3 nucleotides are TGCGCCAGCAGCCCCCAGCGGGGGGGCGGAACAGATACGCAGTATTTT. Amino acids: CASSPQRGGGTDTQYF.

This sequence joins TRBV5-4 and TRBJ2-3; D is perhaps TRBD1 (5 bases). The CDR3 length is 13 residues. Germline CDR1 is SGHNT and CDR2 is YYREEE (reference sequence). Trimming cost V 4 bases and J 3 bases, with 9 bases left between them. The CDR3 sequence is CASSGAATDTQYF. The DNA for the CDR3 is TGTGCCAGCAGCGGGGCGGCGACAGATACGCAGTATTTT.

This clonotype has just a few counts. This chain uses TRBV10-1 with TRBJ2-3; D is possibly TRBD2 (5 bases). The ends were cut back, 3 bases at V and 1 base at J, with 14 bases in the middle. Germline V CDR1 and CDR2: WNHNN, SYGVQD (reference sequence). The CDR3 has 16 amino acids. Written as DNA, the CDR3 is TGCGCCAGCAGTGAATTCGTCCCGCGGGGCACAGATACGCAGTATTTT. Translation: CASSEFVPRGTDTQYF.

This clonotype has a count of ten or more. V and J are TRBV4-3 and TRBJ1-1; 10 positions match TRBD1. The J segment lost 0 bases and the V segment lost 6 bases, leaving 10 bases of the junction unmatched. This CDR3 is built from 17 residues. CDR1 and CDR2 from the germline V gene are LGHNA and YSLEER. DNA of the CDR3: TGCGCCAGCAGTCCCTTGGGGGGACAGGGGCTGAACACTGAAGCTTTCTTT. Protein product: CASSPLGGQGLNTEAFF.

The chain couples TRBV29-1 to TRBJ2-7; 8 nucleotides line up with TRBD2. The CDR3 has 13 residues. The V segment lost 3 bases and the J segment 2 bases; nucleotides outside the gene matches: 3. The V gene's germline CDR1 is SQVTM and CDR2 ANQGSEA. The CDR3 DNA is TGCAGCGTTGAGGGACTAGGGACCTACGAGCAGTACTTC. Translated, it gives CSVEGLGTYEQYF.

This clonotype came up a few times. The J gene is TRBJ1-1, the V gene TRBV20-1; D is unclear. Germline V gene lookup returns CDR1 DFQATT and CDR2 SNEGSKA (reference sequence). CDR3 length equals 13 residues. V was clipped by 6 bases and J by 5 bases, with 16 bases between them. The CDR3 DNA sequence: TGCAGTGCCCCGAGAGAGGGCGGGACTGAAGCTTTCTTT. Encoded protein: CSAPREGGTEAFF.

This clonotype was seen a few times. CDR3 protein: CASGDWGNSPLHF. As DNA, the CDR3 is TGTGCCAGCGGTGATTGGGGTAATTCACCCCTCCACTTT. The chain couples TRBV7-3 to TRBJ1-6; no definite D call. The germline V gene has CDR1 SGHTA and CDR2 FQGTGA. This CDR3 region has 13 residues. With 8 bases removed from V and 6 bases from J, the gap between germline ends came to 11 bases.

The table lists this clonotype with a few counts. The chain has TRBV3-1 and TRBJ2-7; tentatively, D is TRBD1 or TRBD2 (5 bases each). CDR1 and CDR2 (germline): LGHDT, YNNKEL (reference sequence). V was clipped by 6 bases and J by 0 bases, with 12 bases between them. The length of the CDR3 is 14 residues. In DNA form, the CDR3 reads TGTGCCAGCAGGGCTTCCGGGACCTCCTACGAGCAGTACTTC. Its translation: CASRASGTSYEQYF.

The chain carries TRBV7-7 and TRBJ2-6, with 10 bases fitting TRBD1. CDR3 length: 16 amino acids. With 4 bases clipped from V and 4 bases from J, the junction kept 4 bases outside the gene matches. CDR1 and CDR2 from the germline V gene are SSHAT and FNYEAQ (reference sequence). The CDR3 DNA is TGTGCCAGCAGCTCGACAGGGGGCAAGGGGGCCAACGTCCTGACTTTC. Its translation: CASSSTGGKGANVLTF. Drawing the rest from reference TRBV7-7 and TRBJ2-6, the complete variable domain is GAGVSQSPRYKVTKRGQDVTLRCDPISSHATLYWYQQALGQGPEFLTYFNYEAQPDKSGLPSDRFSAERPEGSISTLTIQRTEQRDSAMYRCASSSTGGKGANVLTFGAGSRLTVL.

In its sample, this clonotype was seen a few times. The chain links TRBV5-6 to TRBJ2-3, with D unresolved. Germline CDR1 and CDR2: SGHDT and YYEEEE. Deletions cut 2 bases from V and 2 bases from J, with 12 bases between. The CDR3 length is 15 residues. This CDR3 is CASSFGGPFTDTQYF. For the CDR3, the DNA is TGTGCCAGCAGCTTTGGTGGCCCATTCACAGATACGCAGTATTTT.

This clonotype was detected only a few times. The rearrangement uses TRBV4-2 and TRBJ2-3; 9 bases are shared with TRBD1. CDR3 length: 16 residues. The V and J ends lost 1 base and 2 bases, in that order; junction bases with no gene match: 4. CDR1 is LGHNA and CDR2 is YNFKEQ in the germline V gene. The CDR3: CASSQGDRADTDTQYF. CDR3 in DNA: TGTGCCAGCAGCCAAGGGGACAGGGCCGACACAGATACGCAGTATTTT.

The chain couples TRBV5-1 to TRBJ2-7; the D is unclear. V dropped 0 bases and J dropped 1 base, with 8 bases sitting between them. The CDR3 totals 14 residues. The germline V gene has CDR1 SGHRS and CDR2 YFSETQ. The CDR3 coding sequence is TGCGCCAGCAGCTTGGATACCGGGTCCTACGAGCAGTACGTC. Its translation: CASSLDTGSYEQYV.

This clonotype was recorded many times. J is TRBJ2-2 and V is TRBV7-3; D call uncertain. CDR3 length equals 12 residues. V shed 3 bases and J shed 5 bases, with 4 bases lying between them. Germline V gives CDR1 SGHTA, CDR2 FQGTGA. The CDR3 sequence is CASSFGTGELFF. DNA of the CDR3: TGTGCCAGCAGCTTCGGAACCGGGGAGCTGTTTTTT.

This clonotype has a handful of counts. The V call is TRBV7-2, the J call TRBJ2-7, with D possibly TRBD1 on 5 matching bases. This CDR3 spans 14 amino acids. Trimming shortened V by 5 bases and J by 1 base, and 12 bases separated the two germline ends. Germline CDR1 and CDR2: SGHTA and FQGNSA. CDR3 in amino acids: CASSVRWTSYEQYF. The CDR3 coding sequence is TGTGCCAGCAGCGTCCGATGGACATCCTACGAGCAGTACTTC.

A few counts support this clonotype. The rearrangement joins TRBV24-1 to TRBJ2-3; D gene uncertain. There are 14 residues in the CDR3. With 0 bases removed from V and 5 bases from J, the gap between germline ends came to 8 bases. Germline loops: CDR1 KGHDR, CDR2 SFDVKD. CDR3 in DNA: TGTGCCACCAGTGATTTGGAGAGACGAGATACGCAGTATTTT. Amino acid sequence: CATSDLERRDTQYF.

Here the CDR3 reads CASSFEVYGYTF. Written as DNA, the CDR3 is TGTGCCAGCAGCTTCGAGGTCTATGGCTACACCTTC. This chain uses TRBV7-2 with TRBJ1-2; no definite D call. Germline assignment: CDR1 SGHTA and CDR2 FQGNSA. This CDR3 contains 12 residues. Trimming took 3 bases from V and 4 from J, leaving 6 bases between them.